What follows is one TCR beta chain and its context. The target antigen is unknown. CDR1 and CDR2 from the germline V gene are SGHRS and YFSETQ. Germline trimming cut 4 bases from V and 5 bases from J; bases unmatched to any gene: 6. There are 15 residues in the CDR3. Built from TCR beta cDNA, the libraries had unique molecular identifiers in them. It was from roughly 1.1 to 9.2 million T cells that 450,000 to 550,000 cDNA molecules came. Each CDR3 protein is one row after TCRdb ran MiXCR on the PCR reads. The sample consists of around 770,000 distinct CDR3 sequences, more than 45% of them appearing once. These data are taken from a study of post-analysis software for immune sequencing data. Findings of the study overall: Multiple sclerosis patients had significantly lower normalized Chao1 diversity than controls. About five TRBV segments were more frequent in patients than controls; TRBV5-6, TRBV5-1 and TRBV20-1 belonged to this group. F measure clustering grouped samples strongly by preparation batch.

The TCR was taken from a girl aged 10 to 17 with multiple sclerosis. The specimen sequenced was blood. V and J are TRBV5-1 and TRBJ2-3; 11 bases are a match to TRBD2. This CDR3 reads CASSTSGSWVDTQYF. DNA of the CDR3: TGCGCCAGCAGCACTAGCGGGAGTTGGGTAGATACGCAGTATTTT. Full variable domain (missing parts from reference TRBV5-1 and TRBJ2-3): KAGVTQTPRYLIKTRGQQVTLSCSPISGHRSVSWYQQTPGQGLQFLFEYFSETQRNKGNFPGRFSGRQFSNSRSEMNVSTLELGDSALYLCASSTSGSWVDTQYFGPGTRLTVL.